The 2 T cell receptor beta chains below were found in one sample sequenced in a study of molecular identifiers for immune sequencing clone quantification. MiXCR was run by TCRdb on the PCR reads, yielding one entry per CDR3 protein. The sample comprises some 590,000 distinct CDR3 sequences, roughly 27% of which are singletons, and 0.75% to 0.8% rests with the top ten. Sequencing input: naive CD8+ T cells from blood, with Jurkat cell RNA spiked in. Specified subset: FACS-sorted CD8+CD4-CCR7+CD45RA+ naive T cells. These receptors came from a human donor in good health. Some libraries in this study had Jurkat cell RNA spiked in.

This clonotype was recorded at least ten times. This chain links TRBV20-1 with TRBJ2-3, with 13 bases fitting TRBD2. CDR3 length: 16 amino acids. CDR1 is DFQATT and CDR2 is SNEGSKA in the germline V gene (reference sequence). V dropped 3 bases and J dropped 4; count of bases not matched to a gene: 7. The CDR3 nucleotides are TGCAGTGCTAGTCAACTAGCGGGAGGGCCACCAGATACGCAGTATTTT. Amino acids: CSASQLAGGPPDTQYF.

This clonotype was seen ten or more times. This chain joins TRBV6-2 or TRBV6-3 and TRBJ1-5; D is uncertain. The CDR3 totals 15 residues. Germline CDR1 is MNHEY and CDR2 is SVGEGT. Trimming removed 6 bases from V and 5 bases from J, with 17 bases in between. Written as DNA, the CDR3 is TGTGCCAGCAGCTGGACGTCTATCAGTGATCAGCCCCAGCATTTT. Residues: CASSWTSISDQPQHF.